The TCR beta chain described here comes from a study of response to subunit inactivated influenza vaccine. Study-level points and caveats: T cells newly recruited by each seasonal influenza vaccination are few, the authors suggested.

Details on this clonotype: Its matching antigen is unknown.

A single record per CDR3 protein comes from TCRdb applying MiXCR to the RT-PCR reads. The table includes under 750,000 distinct CDR3 sequences, approximately 12% detected once. This CDR3 spans 15 amino acids. V dropped 5 bases and J dropped 6; count of bases not matched to a gene: 8. Germline values: CDR1 SGHVS, CDR2 FNYEAQ. The material was PBMCs from blood, obtained on the day of vaccination. This receptor was taken from a man aged 45 to 65 who received an inactivated influenza vaccine. The rearrangement uses TRBV7-6 and TRBJ2-1, with TRBD1 matching 9 bases. CDR3 in amino acids: CASSSTGGSGNEQFF. Written as DNA, the CDR3 is TGTGCCAGCAGCAGCACAGGGGGCTCCGGCAATGAGCAGTTCTTC.